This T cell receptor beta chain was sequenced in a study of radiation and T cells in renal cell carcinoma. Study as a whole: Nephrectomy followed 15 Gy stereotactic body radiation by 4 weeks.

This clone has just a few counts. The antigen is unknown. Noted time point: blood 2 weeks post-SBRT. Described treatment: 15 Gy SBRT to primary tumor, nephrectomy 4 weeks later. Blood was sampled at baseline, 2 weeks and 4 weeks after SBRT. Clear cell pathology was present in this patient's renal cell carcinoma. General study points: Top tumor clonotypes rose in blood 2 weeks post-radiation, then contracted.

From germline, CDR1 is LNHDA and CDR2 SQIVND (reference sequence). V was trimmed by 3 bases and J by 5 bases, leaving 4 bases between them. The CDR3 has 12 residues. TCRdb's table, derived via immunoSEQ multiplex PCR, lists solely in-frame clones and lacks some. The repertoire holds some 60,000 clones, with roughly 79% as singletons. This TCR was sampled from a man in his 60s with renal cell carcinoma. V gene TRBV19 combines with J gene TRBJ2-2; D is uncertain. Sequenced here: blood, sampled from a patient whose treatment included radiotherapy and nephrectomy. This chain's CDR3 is CASSIGTGELFF. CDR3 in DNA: TGTGCCAGTAGTATTGGTACCGGGGAGCTGTTTTTT.